The rows below give T cell receptor beta chains drawn from one sample of a study of vaccination effects on CD4 cells after COVID-19. These TCRs' antigens remain unknown. Sequencing used immunoSEQ multiplex PCR; TCRdb keeps in-frame clones, though not all of them. The repertoire holds fewer than 55,000 clones, with over 65% as singletons. The source material was CD4+ T cells from PBMCs cultured without peptide, sampled after COVID-19 vaccination. The origin of the receptors is a human donor who had a prior SARS-CoV-2 infection. Both conserved end residues are part of each CDR3. D genes are given only for firm matches. Expanded clones are given a class, and other clones once, few, many or no size at all.

CASSLARGPQHF | TGTGCCAGCAGCTTGGCTCGGGGGCCCCAGCATTTT | . | . | 12 | TRBJ1-5 | TRBV5-4
CASSSVFDEQYF | TGTGCCAGCAGTTCGGTTTTCGACGAGCAGTACTTC | . | . | 12 | TRBJ2-7 | TRBV6-6
CASSVYGTGDGKLFF | TGTGCCAGCAGCGTCTACGGGACAGGGGATGGTAAACTGTTTTTT | . | TRBD1 | 15 | TRBJ1-4 | TRBV7-9
CASSLTPGQIHGYTF | TGTGCCAGCAGCTTAACTCCGGGACAGATCCATGGCTACACCTTC | . | TRBD1 | 15 | TRBJ1-2 | TRBV7-3
CASSGARGGGGYTF | TGTGCCAGCAGCGGAGCCAGGGGGGGCGGTGGCTACACCTTC | . | TRBD1 | 14 | TRBJ1-2 | TRBV9
CASRSYGLNTEAFF | TGTGCCAGCAGGTCATATGGGTTGAACACTGAAGCTTTCTTT | . | . | 14 | TRBJ1-1 | TRBV11-2
CAISVGGSTDTQYF | TGTGCCATCAGTGTTGGCGGGAGCACAGATACGCAGTATTTT | . | . | 14 | TRBJ2-3 | TRBV10-3
CASSTNRAPGNTIYF | TGTGCCAGTAGTACGAACAGGGCTCCTGGAAACACCATATATTTT | . | . | 15 | TRBJ1-3 | TRBV19
CASSIGTRETQYF | TGTGCCAGTAGTATAGGGACCAGAGAGACCCAGTACTTC | . | . | 13 | TRBJ2-5 | TRBV19
CASSYYRGDEQFF | TGTGCCAGCAGTTATTACCGTGGTGATGAGCAGTTCTTC | once | . | 13 | TRBJ2-1 | TRBV6-2/TRBV6-3
CASSSRTGTGGETQYF | TGTGCCAGCAGCTCAAGGACGGGGACAGGGGGAGAGACCCAGTACTTC | . | TRBD1 | 16 | TRBJ2-5 | TRBV7-2
CASSLERTSGGRSSYEQYF | TGTGCCAGCAGCTTAGAGCGGACTAGCGGGGGCCGAAGCTCCTACGAGCAGTACTTC | . | TRBD2 | 19 | TRBJ2-7 | TRBV7-9
CASSLDGGRREQYF | TGTGCCAGCAGCTTAGACGGGGGGCGGCGCGAGCAGTACTTC | . | . | 14 | TRBJ2-7 | TRBV7-9
CASSYSSDIPTDTQYF | TGTGCCAGCAGTTACTCTTCGGACATTCCCACAGATACGCAGTATTTT | . | . | 16 | TRBJ2-3 | TRBV6-6
CASSLESSFTEAFF | TGCGCCAGCAGCTTGGAGAGTTCCTTCACTGAAGCTTTCTTT | . | . | 14 | TRBJ1-1 | TRBV5-1
CASSLDGTGGSPLHF | TGTGCCAGCAGCTTAGACGGGACAGGGGGTTCACCCCTCCACTTT | . | TRBD1 | 15 | TRBJ1-6 | TRBV7-9
CASSFQQGRGYTF | TGTGCCAGCAGCTTCCAACAGGGAAGGGGCTACACCTTC | . | . | 13 | TRBJ1-2 | TRBV7-2
CASSLPGTGNIYGYTF | TGTGCCAGCAGTTTACCCGGGACAGGGAATATCTATGGCTACACCTTC | . | TRBD1 | 16 | TRBJ1-2 | TRBV28
CASSRAASDTQYF | TGTGCCAGCAGCCGGGCGGCGTCGGATACGCAGTATTTT | . | . | 13 | TRBJ2-3 | TRBV5-5
CASSLAGVSYNEQFF | TGTGCCAGCAGCTTAGCGGGAGTCTCCTACAATGAGCAGTTCTTC | . | . | 15 | TRBJ2-1 | TRBV7-2
CASSFVGGAEGYTF | TGTGCCAGCAGTTTCGTCGGGGGGGCGGAGGGCTACACCTTC | . | . | 14 | TRBJ1-2 | TRBV6-5
CASSLGTRIRSYNEQFF | TGTGCCAGCAGCTTAGGGACTAGGATCCGCTCCTACAATGAGCAGTTCTTC | . | TRBD2 | 17 | TRBJ2-1 | TRBV11-2
CASSYSLGNGYTF | TGTGCCAGCAGTTACTCATTGGGGAATGGCTACACCTTC | . | . | 13 | TRBJ1-2 | TRBV6-5
CASSVIPAPTGELFF | TGTGCCAGCAGCGTAATCCCAGCCCCCACCGGGGAGCTGTTTTTT | . | . | 15 | TRBJ2-2 | TRBV9
CASSYYRTSGGSSTDTQYF | TGTGCCAGCAGCTATTATAGGACTAGCGGGGGATCTAGCACAGATACGCAGTATTTT | . | TRBD2 | 19 | TRBJ2-3 | TRBV7-2
CASSLRGAGDTQYF | TGCGCCAGCAGCCTCAGGGGGGCGGGGGATACGCAGTATTTT | . | . | 14 | TRBJ2-3 | TRBV5-1
CASSPRTYVDGYTF | TGTGCCAGCAGCCCCCGGACCTACGTCGATGGCTACACCTTC | . | . | 14 | TRBJ1-2 | TRBV9
CASSARDGLRNTGELFF | TGTGCCAGCAGCGCACGGGACGGATTAAGGAACACCGGGGAGCTGTTTTTT | once | . | 17 | TRBJ2-2 | TRBV9
CAWTRDRASGNTIYF | TGTGCCTGGACGAGGGACAGGGCGTCTGGAAACACCATATATTTT | . | TRBD1 | 15 | TRBJ1-3 | TRBV30
CASRRQGVYGYTF | TGTGCCAGCAGACGACAGGGTGTCTATGGCTACACCTTC | few | TRBD1 | 13 | TRBJ1-2 | TRBV6-1
CASSLRRAPYNEQFF | TGTGCCAGCAGTTTGCGCAGGGCCCCCTACAATGAGCAGTTCTTC | . | . | 15 | TRBJ2-1 | TRBV27
CASSSRADYEQYF | TGTGCCAGCAGCTCTAGGGCGGACTACGAGCAGTACTTC | . | . | 13 | TRBJ2-7 | TRBV11-3
CASRRQGYSNQPQHF | TGTGCCAGCCGTCGACAGGGGTATAGCAATCAGCCCCAGCATTTT | . | TRBD1 | 15 | TRBJ1-5 | TRBV6-5
CASSLEGQGEKLFF | TGTGCCAGCAGCTTGGAGGGGCAGGGTGAAAAACTGTTTTTT | . | . | 14 | TRBJ1-4 | TRBV5-5
CASSEDWVGSPLHF | TGTGCCAGCAGTGAAGACTGGGTCGGTTCACCCCTCCACTTT | . | . | 14 | TRBJ1-6 | TRBV6-1